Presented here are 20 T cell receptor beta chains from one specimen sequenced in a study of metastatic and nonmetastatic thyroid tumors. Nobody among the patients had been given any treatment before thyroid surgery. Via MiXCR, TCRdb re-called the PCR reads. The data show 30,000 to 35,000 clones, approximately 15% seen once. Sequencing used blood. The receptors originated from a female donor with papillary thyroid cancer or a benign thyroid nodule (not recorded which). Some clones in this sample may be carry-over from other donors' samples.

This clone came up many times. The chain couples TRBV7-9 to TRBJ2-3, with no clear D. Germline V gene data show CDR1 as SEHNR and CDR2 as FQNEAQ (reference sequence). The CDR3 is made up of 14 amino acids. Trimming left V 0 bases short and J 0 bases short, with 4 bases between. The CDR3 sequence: CASSLAQSTDTQYF. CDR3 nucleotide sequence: TGTGCCAGCAGCTTAGCCCAAAGCACAGATACGCAGTATTTT.

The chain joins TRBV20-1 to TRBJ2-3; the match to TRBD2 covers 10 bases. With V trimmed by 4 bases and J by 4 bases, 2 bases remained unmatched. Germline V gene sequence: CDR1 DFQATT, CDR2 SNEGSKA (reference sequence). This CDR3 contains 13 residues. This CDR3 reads CSAIGLAADTQYF. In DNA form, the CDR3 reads TGCAGTGCTATCGGACTAGCGGCAGATACGCAGTATTTT.

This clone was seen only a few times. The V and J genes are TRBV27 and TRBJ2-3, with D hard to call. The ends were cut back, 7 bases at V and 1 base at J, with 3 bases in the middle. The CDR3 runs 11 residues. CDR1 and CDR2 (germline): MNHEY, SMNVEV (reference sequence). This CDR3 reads CASICTDTQYF. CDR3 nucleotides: TGTGCCAGCATTTGCACAGATACGCAGTATTTT.

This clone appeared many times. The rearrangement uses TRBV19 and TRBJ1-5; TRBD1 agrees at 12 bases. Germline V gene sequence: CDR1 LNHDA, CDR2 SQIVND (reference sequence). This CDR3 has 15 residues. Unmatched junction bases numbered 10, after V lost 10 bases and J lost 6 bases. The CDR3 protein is CATHPGQGAGQPQHF. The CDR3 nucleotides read TGTGCCACTCATCCGGGACAGGGGGCGGGTCAGCCCCAGCATTTT. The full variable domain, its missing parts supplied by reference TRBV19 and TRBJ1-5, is DGGITQSPKYLFRKEGQNVTLSCEQNLNHDAMYWYRQDPGQGLRLIYYSQIVNDFQKGDIAEGYSVSREKKESFPLTVTSAQKNPTAFYLCATHPGQGAGQPQHFGDGTRLSIL.

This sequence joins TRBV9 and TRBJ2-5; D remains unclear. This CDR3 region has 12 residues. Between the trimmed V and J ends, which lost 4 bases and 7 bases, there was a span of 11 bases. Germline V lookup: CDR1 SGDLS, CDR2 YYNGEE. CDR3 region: CASSPQDGTQYF. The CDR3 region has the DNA TGTGCCAGCAGCCCCCAAGATGGGACCCAGTACTTC.

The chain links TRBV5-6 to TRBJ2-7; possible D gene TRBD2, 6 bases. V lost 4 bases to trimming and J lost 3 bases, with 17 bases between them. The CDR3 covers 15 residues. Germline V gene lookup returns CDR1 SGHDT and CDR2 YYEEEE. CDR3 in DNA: TGTGCCAGCAGCAGCTATTTTGGCGGGAACTACGAGCAGTACTTC. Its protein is CASSSYFGGNYEQYF.

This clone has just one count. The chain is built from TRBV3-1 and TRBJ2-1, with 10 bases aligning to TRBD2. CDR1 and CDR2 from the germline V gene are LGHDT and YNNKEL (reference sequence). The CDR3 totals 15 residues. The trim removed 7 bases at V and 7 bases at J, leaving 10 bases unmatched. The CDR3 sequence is CASTPASGGFNEQFF. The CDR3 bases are TGTGCCAGCACCCCGGCTAGCGGGGGTTTTAATGAGCAGTTCTTC.

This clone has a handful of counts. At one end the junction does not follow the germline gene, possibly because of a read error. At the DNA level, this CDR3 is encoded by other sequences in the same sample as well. In DNA, the CDR3 is TGCGCCAGCAGCCAAGGGGTGGGAGTTATAACCGGGGAGCTGTTTTTC. Protein: CASSQGVGVITGELFF. This chain links TRBV4-3 with TRBJ2-2; a weak D match, TRBD2 (5 bases). Germline CDR1 is LGHNA and CDR2 is YSLEER. This CDR3 has 16 amino acids.

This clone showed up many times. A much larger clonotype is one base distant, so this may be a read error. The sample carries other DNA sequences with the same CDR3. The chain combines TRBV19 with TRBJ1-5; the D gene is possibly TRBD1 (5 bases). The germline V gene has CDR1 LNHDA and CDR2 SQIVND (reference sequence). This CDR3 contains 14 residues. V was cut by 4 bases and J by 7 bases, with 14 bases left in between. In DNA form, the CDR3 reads TGTGCCAGTAGTACGGACCGGTGGGGCCAGCCCCAGCATTTT. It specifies CASSTDRWGQPQHF.

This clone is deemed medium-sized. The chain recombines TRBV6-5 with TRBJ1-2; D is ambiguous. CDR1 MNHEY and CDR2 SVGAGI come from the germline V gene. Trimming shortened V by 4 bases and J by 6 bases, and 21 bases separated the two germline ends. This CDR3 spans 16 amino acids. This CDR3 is CASSSSSLTAFDGYTF. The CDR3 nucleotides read TGTGCCAGCAGTTCCTCTAGCCTCACAGCTTTCGATGGCTACACCTTC.

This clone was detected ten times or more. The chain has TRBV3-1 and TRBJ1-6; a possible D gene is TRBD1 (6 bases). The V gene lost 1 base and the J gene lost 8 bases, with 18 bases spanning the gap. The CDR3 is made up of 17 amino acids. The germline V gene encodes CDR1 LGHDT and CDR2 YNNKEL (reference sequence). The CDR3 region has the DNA TGTGCCAGCAGCCAAGTTAGGGGGGGGGCATCGTATTCACCCCTCCACTTT. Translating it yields CASSQVRGGASYSPLHF. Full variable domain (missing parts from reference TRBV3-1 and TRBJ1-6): DTAVSQTPKYLVTQMGNDKSIKCEQNLGHDTMYWYKQDSKKFLKIMFSYNNKELIINETVPNRFSPKSPDKAHLNLHINSLELGDSAVYFCASSQVRGGASYSPLHFGNGTRLTVT.

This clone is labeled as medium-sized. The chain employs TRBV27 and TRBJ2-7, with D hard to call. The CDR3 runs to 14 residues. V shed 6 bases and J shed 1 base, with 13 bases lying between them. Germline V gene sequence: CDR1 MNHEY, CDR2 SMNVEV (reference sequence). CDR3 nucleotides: TGTGCCAGCAGCCATCGCTTGGGGTCCTACGAGCAGTACTTC. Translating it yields CASSHRLGSYEQYF.

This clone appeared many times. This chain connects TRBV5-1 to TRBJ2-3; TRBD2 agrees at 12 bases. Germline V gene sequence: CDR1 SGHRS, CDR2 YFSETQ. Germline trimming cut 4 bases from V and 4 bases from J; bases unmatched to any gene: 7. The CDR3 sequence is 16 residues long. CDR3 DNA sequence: TGCGCCAGCAGCCCGAAGGCTAGCGGGGGGGCAGATACGCAGTATTTT. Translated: CASSPKASGGADTQYF.

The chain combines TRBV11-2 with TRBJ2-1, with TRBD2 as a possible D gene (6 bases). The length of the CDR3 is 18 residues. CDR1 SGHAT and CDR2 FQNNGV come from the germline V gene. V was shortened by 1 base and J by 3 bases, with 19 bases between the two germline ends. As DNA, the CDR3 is TGTGCCAGCAGCTTAGTAGGAGCCCTTGGCGGGAACTACAATGAGCAGTTCTTC. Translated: CASSLVGALGGNYNEQFF. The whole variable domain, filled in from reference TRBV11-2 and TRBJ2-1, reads EAGVAQSPRYKIIEKRQSVAFWCNPISGHATLYWYQQILGQGPKLLIQFQNNGVVDDSQLPKDRFSAERLKGVDSTLKIQPAKLEDSAVYLCASSLVGALGGNYNEQFFGPGTRLTVL.

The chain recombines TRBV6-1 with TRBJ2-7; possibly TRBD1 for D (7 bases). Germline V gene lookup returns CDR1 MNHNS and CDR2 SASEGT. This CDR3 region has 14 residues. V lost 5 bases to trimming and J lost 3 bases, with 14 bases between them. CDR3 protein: CASSRGDSIYEQYF. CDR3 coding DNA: TGTGCCAGCAGTAGGGGGGACAGTATCTACGAGCAGTACTTC.

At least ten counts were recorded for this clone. CDR3 loop: CASSSGLAQETQYF. The CDR3 DNA follows: TGCGCCAGCAGCTCGGGACTAGCGCAAGAGACCCAGTACTTC. The rearrangement uses TRBV4-1 and TRBJ2-5; the match to TRBD2 covers 10 bases. CDR1 MGHRA and CDR2 YSYEKL come from the germline V gene. V lost 5 bases to trimming and J lost 2 bases; unmatched junction nucleotides: 2. CDR3 length: 14 amino acids.

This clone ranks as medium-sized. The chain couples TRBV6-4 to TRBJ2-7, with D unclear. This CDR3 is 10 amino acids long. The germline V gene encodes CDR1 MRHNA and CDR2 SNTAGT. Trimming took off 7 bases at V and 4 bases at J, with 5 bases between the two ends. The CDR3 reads CASNFYEQYF. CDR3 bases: TGTGCCAGCAACTTTTACGAGCAGTACTTC.

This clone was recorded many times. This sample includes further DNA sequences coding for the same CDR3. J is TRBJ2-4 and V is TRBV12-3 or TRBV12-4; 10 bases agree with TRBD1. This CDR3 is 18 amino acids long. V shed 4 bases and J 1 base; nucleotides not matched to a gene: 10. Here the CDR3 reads CASSSARQGALAKNIQYF. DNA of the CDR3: TGTGCCAGCAGTTCGGCCCGACAGGGGGCTCTGGCCAAAAACATTCAGTACTTC.

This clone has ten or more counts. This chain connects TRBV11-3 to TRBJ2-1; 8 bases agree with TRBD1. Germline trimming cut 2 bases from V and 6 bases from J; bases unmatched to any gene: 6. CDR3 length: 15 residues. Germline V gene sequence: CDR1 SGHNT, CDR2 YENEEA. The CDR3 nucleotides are TGTGCCAGCAGCTTACTAGGGACAGGAAGCAATGAGCAGTTCTTC. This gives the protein CASSLLGTGSNEQFF.

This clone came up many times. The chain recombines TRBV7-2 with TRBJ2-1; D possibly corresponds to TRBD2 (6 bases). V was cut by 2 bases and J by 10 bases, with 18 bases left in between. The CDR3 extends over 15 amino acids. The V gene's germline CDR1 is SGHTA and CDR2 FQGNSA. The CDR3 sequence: CASSLLIASGGEQFF. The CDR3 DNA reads TGTGCCAGCAGCTTACTTATTGCGAGTGGAGGGGAGCAGTTCTTC.